This paragraph covers one TCR beta chain sequence. Its antigen is not identified. Sequencing used immunoSEQ multiplex PCR; TCRdb keeps in-frame clones, though not all of them. The sample consists of approximately 100,000 clones, just over 90% of them appearing once. The CDR3 loop spans 14 amino acids. The V and J ends lost 6 bases and 0 bases respectively, with 9 bases between them. Germline-derived CDR1 and CDR2 are SNHLY and FYNNEI. The sample originates from a study of T cell responses to AZD1222 COVID-19 vaccine. Study context: Pooling was applied to second doses at about 4 or about 12 weeks.

General study findings and limits: The donors showed a predominance of white British ancestry and of females, with possible underestimation of clonal diversity.

The sequence came from an adult in good health. The sample in question was peripheral blood, obtained on day 0 of AZD1222 vaccination. The chain couples TRBV2 to TRBJ1-5, with a tentative D call TRBD1 (5 bases). The CDR3 loop reads CASSRQNSNQPQHF. For the CDR3, the DNA is TGTGCCAGCAGCAGACAGAATAGCAATCAGCCCCAGCATTTT.